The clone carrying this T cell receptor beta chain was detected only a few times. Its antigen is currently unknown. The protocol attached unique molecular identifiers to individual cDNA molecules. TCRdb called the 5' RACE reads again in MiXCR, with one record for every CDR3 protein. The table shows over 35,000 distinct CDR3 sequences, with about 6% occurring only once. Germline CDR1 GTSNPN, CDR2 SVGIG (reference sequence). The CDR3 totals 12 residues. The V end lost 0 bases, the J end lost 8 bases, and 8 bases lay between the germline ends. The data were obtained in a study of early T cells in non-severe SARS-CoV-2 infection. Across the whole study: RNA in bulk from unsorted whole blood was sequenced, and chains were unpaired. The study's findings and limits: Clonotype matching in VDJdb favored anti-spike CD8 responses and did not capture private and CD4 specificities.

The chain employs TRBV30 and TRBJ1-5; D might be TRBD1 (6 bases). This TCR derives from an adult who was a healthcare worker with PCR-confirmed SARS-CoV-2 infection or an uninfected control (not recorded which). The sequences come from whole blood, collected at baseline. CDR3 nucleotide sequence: TGTGCCTGGAGTGTAAAGGGGGAGCCCCAGCATTTT. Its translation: CAWSVKGEPQHF. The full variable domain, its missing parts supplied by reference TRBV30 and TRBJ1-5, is SQTIHQWPATLVQPVGSPLSLECTVEGTSNPNLYWYRQAAGRGLQLLFYSVGIGQISSEVPQNLSASRPQDRQFILSSKKLLLSDSGFYLCAWSVKGEPQHFGDGTRLSIL.